This T cell receptor (beta chain) stems from a study of T cell repertoires in cytomegalovirus infection. In the study overall: In the study, CMV epitopes included recently identified HLA-C-restricted and well-studied HLA-B-restricted ones.

Concerning this clonotype itself: The antigen is not known.

TCRdb reprocessed the reads with MiXCR, giving one entry per CDR3 protein. The sample holds 640,000 or so distinct CDR3 sequences, roughly 36% seen once. V lost 0 bases, J lost 1 base, and 14 bases lay in between. Germline CDR1 LGHNA, CDR2 YNFKEQ. The CDR3 totals 17 residues. The source is a human donor in good health (CMV status not recorded). Some clones in this sample may be carry-over from other donors' samples. This chain connects TRBV4-2 to TRBJ2-3, with TRBD1 as a possible D gene (5 bases). The sample was cultured PBMCs, taken from culture after CMV antigen stimulation. The DNA of the CDR3 is TGTGCCAGCAGCCAAGATCCAGGGCGTGAAGGCACAGATACGCAGTATTTT. It encodes CASSQDPGREGTDTQYF.